This TCR beta chain was profiled in a study of shared T cell receptors in the human thymus. On this clone: The junction shows a germline mismatch at one end, possibly a read error. The sample has other DNA sequences that encode this CDR3 too.

The length of the CDR3 is 17 residues. Germline assignment: CDR1 GTSNPN and CDR2 SVGIG (reference sequence). The data were produced by immunoSEQ multiplex PCR, yet TCRdb's version contains in-frame clones alone and is incomplete. This table has hundreds of thousands of clones, 80% to 90% appearing once. These sequences were also reported in another study, on human thymus T cells. That source reports: Each of the donors was a healthy Finnish infant who was undergoing open corrective cardiac surgery for congenital heart defects. Surgeons resected thymus tissue during corrective heart surgery. Apparent skewing of V and J gene usage characterized both thymic and blood repertoires. Unrelated individuals had highly overlapping thymic repertoires, as reported in related research.

Input material: thymocytes. The rearrangement joins TRBV30 to TRBJ1-5; TRBD1 matches at 7 bases. The sequence was collected from a boy younger than two with a congenital heart defect. DNA of the CDR3: TGCGCCTGGAGTGTACCGGGACAGCTGAGGAGGAATCAGCCCCAGCATTTT. Protein product: CAWSVPGQLRRNQPQHF.